This entry features one TCR beta chain sequence. The source of the sample is a study of cytomegalovirus exposure and HLA in healthy donors. Amplification used 60 Vbeta primers and 13 Jbeta primers. Profiling relied on immunoSEQ multiplex PCR, and the TCRdb table lists in-frame clones only, not all of them. The sample yields 90,000 to 120,000 clones, roughly 82% seen once. Sequenced input: PBMCs. The sequence was collected from a male donor in good health and CMV-seronegative.

CDR3 DNA: TGTGCCTGGAGTGTGCTCGAAGGGAGGTTCTTC. Protein: CAWSVLEGRFF. The V and J genes are TRBV30 and TRBJ2-1, with a weak D call TRBD2 (5 bases). Germline CDR1 and CDR2: GTSNPN and SVGIG (reference sequence). Trimming removed 0 bases from V and 15 bases from J, with 12 bases in between. This CDR3 contains 11 residues.